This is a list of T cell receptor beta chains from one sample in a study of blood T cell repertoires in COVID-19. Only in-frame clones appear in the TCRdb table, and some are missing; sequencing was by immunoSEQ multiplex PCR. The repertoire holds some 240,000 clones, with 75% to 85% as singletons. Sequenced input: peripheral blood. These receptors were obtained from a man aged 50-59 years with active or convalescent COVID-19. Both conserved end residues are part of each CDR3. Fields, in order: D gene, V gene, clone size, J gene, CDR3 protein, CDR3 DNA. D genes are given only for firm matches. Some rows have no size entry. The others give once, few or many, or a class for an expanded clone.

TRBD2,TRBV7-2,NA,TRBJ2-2,CASSLQAGDTGELFF,TGTGCCAGCAGCTTACAAGCGGGAGACACCGGGGAGCTGTTTTTT
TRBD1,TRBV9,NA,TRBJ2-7,CASSATGGGGDREYEQYF,TGTGCCAGCAGCGCCACAGGAGGGGGCGGGGACAGGGAGTACGAGCAGTACTTC
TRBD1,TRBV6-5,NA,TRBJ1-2,CASNSGTGYDYGYTF,TGTGCCAGCAATTCCGGGACAGGGTACGACTATGGCTACACCTTC
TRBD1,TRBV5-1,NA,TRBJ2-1,CASSPRQGLLEQFF,TGCGCCAGCAGCCCCCGACAGGGTTTGCTCGAGCAGTTCTTC
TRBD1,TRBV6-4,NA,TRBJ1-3,CASSPPRTGGNTIYF,TGTGCCAGCAGTCCCCCAAGGACAGGCGGAAACACCATATATTTT
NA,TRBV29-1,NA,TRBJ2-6,CSVGVSGANVLTF,TGCAGCGTCGGTGTCTCTGGGGCCAACGTCCTGACTTTC
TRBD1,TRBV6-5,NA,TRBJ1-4,CASSRGQGRDEKLFF,TGTGCCAGCAGTAGAGGACAGGGTCGGGATGAAAAACTGTTTTTT
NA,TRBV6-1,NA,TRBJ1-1,CASSEGAWGRGNTEAFF,TGTGCCAGCAGTGAGGGCGCCTGGGGCCGTGGGAACACTGAAGCTTTCTTT
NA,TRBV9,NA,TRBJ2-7,CASSEGVDYEQYF,TGTGCCAGCAGCGAGGGAGTTGACTACGAGCAGTACTTC
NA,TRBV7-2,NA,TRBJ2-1,CASSLGGTDYNEQFF,TGTGCCAGCAGCTTAGGTGGTACAGACTACAATGAGCAGTTCTTC
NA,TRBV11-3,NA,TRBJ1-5,CASSLKETRDQPQHF,TGTGCCAGCAGCTTAAAGGAAACGAGGGATCAGCCCCAGCATTTT
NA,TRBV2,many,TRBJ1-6,CASSGAILSPLHF,TGTGCCAGCAGTGGGGCCATTCTTTCACCCCTCCACTTT
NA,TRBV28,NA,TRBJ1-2,CASSPAGESYGYTF,TGTGCCAGCAGCCCAGCAGGGGAGAGTTATGGCTACACCTTC
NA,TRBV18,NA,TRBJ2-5,CASSPSRQETQYF,TGTGCCAGCTCACCAAGTCGGCAAGAGACCCAGTACTTC
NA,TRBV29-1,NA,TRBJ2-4,CSVANGGNIQYF,TGCAGCGTTGCTAACGGGGGAAACATTCAGTACTTC
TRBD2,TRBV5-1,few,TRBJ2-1,CASSLASWGRADFNEQFF,TGCGCCAGCAGCTTGGCCTCTTGGGGGAGGGCCGATTTCAATGAGCAGTTCTTC
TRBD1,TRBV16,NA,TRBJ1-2,CASVPRPTGPYGYTF,TGTGCCAGCGTTCCGCGTCCGACAGGGCCCTATGGCTACACCTTC
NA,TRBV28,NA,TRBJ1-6,CASSGSTGRNSPLHF,TGTGCCAGCAGTGGCAGTACAGGACGAAATTCACCCCTCCACTTT
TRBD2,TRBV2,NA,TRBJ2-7,CASSSTSGSSYEQYF,TGTGCCAGCAGTTCGACTAGCGGGAGCTCCTACGAGCAGTACTTC
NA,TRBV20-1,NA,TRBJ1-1,CSASAPGMSTEAFF,TGCAGTGCTAGTGCGCCGGGGATGAGCACTGAAGCTTTCTTT
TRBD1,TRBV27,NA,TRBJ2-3,CASSLHGLAGTGGGTDTQYF,TGTGCCAGCAGTTTACACGGTCTGGCAGGGACAGGGGGCGGGACAGATACGCAGTATTTT
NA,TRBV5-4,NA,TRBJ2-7,CASNSGNREQYF,TGTGCCAGCAACTCAGGGAACCGGGAGCAGTACTTC
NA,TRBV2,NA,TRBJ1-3,CASSEIQGRGYGNTIYF,TGTGCCAGCAGTGAAATCCAGGGAAGAGGATATGGAAACACCATATATTTT
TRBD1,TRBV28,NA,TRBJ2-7,CASASLTGSDEQYF,TGTGCCAGCGCCAGCCTGACAGGGTCGGACGAGCAGTACTTC
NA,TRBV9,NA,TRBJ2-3,CASSGGGTDTQYF,TGTGCCAGCAGCGGGGGGGGCACAGATACGCAGTATTTT
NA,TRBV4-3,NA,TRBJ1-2,CASSQEDSPYGYTF,TGCGCCAGCAGCCAAGAGGACAGCCCCTATGGCTACACCTTC
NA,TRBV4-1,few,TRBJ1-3,CASSQEAFSGNTIYF,TGCGCCAGCAGCCAAGAAGCTTTCTCTGGAAACACCATATATTTT
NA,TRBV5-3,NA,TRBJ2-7,CARSLVAHAAYEQYF,TGTGCCAGAAGCTTGGTGGCACATGCGGCCTACGAGCAGTACTTC